These 15 T cell receptor beta chains were all obtained from the same sample, sequenced in a study of blood T cells in healthy people across ages (dated by TCRdb to 2015 to 2017). The library was produced with 5' RACE. Sequencing instrument: Illumina HiSeq 2500. A second PCR of roughly 6 to 11 cycles was performed with a sample-barcoded 5' primer and a J-beta primer mix. TCRdb's own reprocessing of the public reads used fastp at Q25 and MiXCR and kept productive beta chains. Rows with one shared CDR3 protein collapse into an entry with the most common genes and DNA. The sample table lists 850,000 to 1,300,000 distinct CDR3 sequences, under 45% of them with a count of one. The ten largest account for approximately 17% of the sample. The sample was blood. These receptors were obtained from an older woman in good health.

This clonotype was picked up many times. The chain links TRBV4-2 to TRBJ2-3, with D possibly matching TRBD2 (5 bases). Trimming shortened V by 4 bases and J by 5 bases, and 7 bases separated the two germline ends. CDR1 and CDR2 (germline): LGHNA, YNFKEQ. The CDR3 extends over 12 amino acids. The CDR3 region has the DNA TGTGCCAGCAGCCCCGGGAAAGATACGCAGTATTTT. This translates into CASSPGKDTQYF.

The chain uses TRBV25-1 and TRBJ2-7; TRBD1 matches at 7 bases. The V segment lost 5 bases and the J segment 3 bases; nucleotides outside the gene matches: 7. Germline V gene lookup returns CDR1 MGHDK and CDR2 SYGVNS. The CDR3 length is 14 residues. CDR3 coding DNA: TGTGCCAGCAGTAACCCCGGGACAGACTACGAGCAGTACTTC. The encoded protein is CASSNPGTDYEQYF.

This chain connects TRBV6-5 to TRBJ2-2, with D perhaps matching TRBD1 (6 bases). The CDR3 is 16 residues long. V was trimmed by 2 bases and J by 8 bases, leaving 18 bases between them. Germline loops: CDR1 MNHEY, CDR2 SVGAGI. The CDR3: CASSYSPQGLPGELFF. The CDR3 DNA reads as TGTGCCAGCAGTTACAGTCCCCAGGGGCTCCCGGGGGAGCTGTTTTTT.

The V call is TRBV24-1, the J call TRBJ2-3; 9 nucleotides agree with TRBD2. Germline V gene lookup returns CDR1 KGHDR and CDR2 SFDVKD. The ends lost 2 bases at V and 4 bases at J; junction bases unmatched: 6. This CDR3 spans 16 amino acids. CDR3 bases: TGTGCCACCAGTGATTCGTTAGCGGGAGAGGCAGATACGCAGTATTTT. The encoded protein is CATSDSLAGEADTQYF.

This clonotype was observed a handful of times. The J gene is TRBJ2-7, the V gene TRBV18; D unresolved. Germline V CDR1 and CDR2: KGHSH, LQKENI. V gave up 3 bases and J gave up 2 bases, with 11 bases separating them. The CDR3 consists of 14 residues. As DNA, the CDR3 is TGTGCCAGCTCACCGGTAGGGCCAACCTACGAGCAGTACTTC. It is translated as CASSPVGPTYEQYF.

The chain joins TRBV20-1 to TRBJ2-7, with TRBD2 matching 15 bases. V trimming: 2 bases; J trimming: 7 bases; junction bases outside the gene matches: 6. CDR1 is DFQATT, CDR2 SNEGSKA, per germline (reference sequence). The CDR3 runs to 15 residues. CDR3 sequence reads: CSARWTSGRVNEQYF. CDR3 DNA sequence: TGCAGTGCTAGATGGACTAGCGGGAGGGTAAATGAGCAGTACTTC.

A few counts support this clonotype. The rearrangement links TRBV9 to TRBJ2-3; D unclear. This CDR3 is 16 amino acids long. Between the trimmed V and J ends, which lost 0 bases and 2 bases, there was a span of 13 bases. Germline values: CDR1 SGDLS, CDR2 YYNGEE. The CDR3 nucleotides are TGTGCCAGCAGCGTAGATATGGAACGCCTCACAGATACGCAGTATTTT. Protein: CASSVDMERLTDTQYF.

V usage is TRBV3-1 and J usage is TRBJ1-5; a weak D match, TRBD1 (5 bases). This CDR3 contains 12 residues. The V end was cut by 1 base, the J end by 13 bases, with 11 bases between. Germline values: CDR1 LGHDT, CDR2 YNNKEL (reference sequence). This chain's CDR3 is CASSQGGRSQHF. The CDR3 bases are TGTGCCAGCAGCCAAGGGGGCCGCTCTCAGCATTTT.

This clonotype was detected a few times. The chain uses TRBV12-3 or TRBV12-4 and TRBJ2-3; possible D gene TRBD1, 6 bases. Deletions cut 7 bases from V and 2 bases from J, with 22 bases between. The CDR3 is made up of 17 amino acids. The CDR3 protein is CASKRPGDNAFTDTQYF. CDR3 sequence (DNA): TGTGCCAGCAAGAGACCTGGGGACAACGCCTTCACAGATACGCAGTATTTT.

In its sample, this clonotype was seen a few times. The V call is TRBV29-1, the J call TRBJ1-4, with TRBD1 identical over 7 bases. Per the germline V gene, CDR1 is SQVTM and CDR2 is ANQGSEA. The length of the CDR3 is 14 residues. CDR3 coding DNA: TGCAGGACGCCCAAGGGGGCGTTCGGGGAAAAACTGTTTTTT. Translating it yields CRTPKGAFGEKLFF.

The chain uses TRBV5-6 and TRBJ2-7, with D maybe TRBD2 (5 bases). Germline V gene data show CDR1 as SGHDT and CDR2 as YYEEEE. V was clipped by 4 bases and J by 3 bases, with 8 bases between them. The CDR3 consists of 12 residues. CDR3 nucleotides: TGTGCCAGCAGCCGGGAACGCTACGAGCAGTACTTC. Translated: CASSRERYEQYF.

The V gene is TRBV28, the J gene TRBJ1-2, with 8 bases fitting TRBD1. Germline V lookup: CDR1 MDHEN, CDR2 SYDVKM. V shed 7 bases, J shed 7 bases, and the junction held 20 bases outside the gene matches. The CDR3 consists of 17 residues. CDR3 protein: CASTPPGQGAIYTGYTF. For the CDR3, the DNA is TGTGCCAGCACTCCGCCCGGGCAGGGGGCGATATACACTGGCTACACCTTC.

The chain couples TRBV20-1 to TRBJ2-7; TRBD2 matches at 8 bases. CDR1 is DFQATT and CDR2 is SNEGSKA in the germline V gene (reference sequence). The CDR3 sequence is 16 residues long. V lost 1 base to trimming and J lost 7 bases; unmatched junction nucleotides: 15. This CDR3 reads CSARVEGSGVLWEQYF. CDR3 bases: TGCAGTGCTAGAGTGGAGGGTAGCGGGGTCCTGTGGGAGCAGTACTTC.

J is TRBJ1-5 and V is TRBV20-1; a possible D gene is TRBD1 (5 bases). The CDR3 sequence is 14 residues long. Per germline, CDR1 DFQATT and CDR2 SNEGSKA (reference sequence). The V and J ends lost 0 bases and 4 bases respectively, with 10 bases between them. CDR3: CSARDGGENQPQHF. In nucleotides, the CDR3 is TGCAGTGCTAGAGATGGGGGGGAGAATCAGCCCCAGCATTTT.

The rearrangement links TRBV6-5 to TRBJ1-2, with TRBD1 identical over 9 bases. The CDR3 runs to 15 residues. CDR1 MNHEY and CDR2 SVGAGI come from the germline V gene. After removal of 5 bases from V and 2 bases from J, the junction contained 6 bases not matched to a gene. The CDR3 spells CASSRTGEMNYGYTF. The CDR3 nucleotides are TGTGCCAGCAGTCGGACAGGGGAAATGAACTATGGCTACACCTTC.